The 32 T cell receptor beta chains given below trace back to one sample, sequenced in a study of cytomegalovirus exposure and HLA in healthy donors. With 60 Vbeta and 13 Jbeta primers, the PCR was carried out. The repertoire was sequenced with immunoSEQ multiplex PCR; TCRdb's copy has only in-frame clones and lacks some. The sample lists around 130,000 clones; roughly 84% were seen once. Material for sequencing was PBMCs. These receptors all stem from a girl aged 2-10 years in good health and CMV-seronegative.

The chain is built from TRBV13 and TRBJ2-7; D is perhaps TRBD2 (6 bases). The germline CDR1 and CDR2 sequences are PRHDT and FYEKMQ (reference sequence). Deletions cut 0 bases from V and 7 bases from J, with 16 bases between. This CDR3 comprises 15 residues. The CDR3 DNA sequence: TGTGCCAGCAGCTTAGGCCCCACCGGGAGTGGGGAGCAGTACTTC. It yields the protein CASSLGPTGSGEQYF.

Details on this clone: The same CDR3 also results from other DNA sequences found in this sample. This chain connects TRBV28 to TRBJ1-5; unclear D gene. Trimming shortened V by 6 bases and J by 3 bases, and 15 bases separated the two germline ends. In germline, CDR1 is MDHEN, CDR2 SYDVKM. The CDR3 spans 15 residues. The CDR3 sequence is CASSFGSGLNQPQHF. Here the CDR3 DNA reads TGTGCCAGCAGCTTTGGGTCCGGACTCAATCAGCCCCAGCATTTT.

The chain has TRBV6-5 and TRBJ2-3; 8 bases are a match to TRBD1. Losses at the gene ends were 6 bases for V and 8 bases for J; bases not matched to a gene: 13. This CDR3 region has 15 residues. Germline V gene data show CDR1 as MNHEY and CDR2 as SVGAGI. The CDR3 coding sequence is TGTGCCAGCAGCGCCCGGACAGGGTGGCGGGGTACGCAGTATTTT. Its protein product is CASSARTGWRGTQYF.

For the CDR3, the DNA is TGTGCCATCCGGGACAGCGGACCCCGCTCTGGAAACACCATATATTTT. Its translation: CAIRDSGPRSGNTIYF. This chain uses TRBV10-3 with TRBJ1-3; TRBD1 matches 7 bases. The germline V gene encodes CDR1 ENHRY and CDR2 SYGVKD. CDR3 length equals 16 residues. The V and J ends lost 8 bases and 0 bases, in that order; junction bases with no gene match: 10.

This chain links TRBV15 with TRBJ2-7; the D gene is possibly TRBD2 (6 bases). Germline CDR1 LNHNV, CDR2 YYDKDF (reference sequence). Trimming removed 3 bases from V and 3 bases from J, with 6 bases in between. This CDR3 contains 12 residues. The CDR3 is CATSRRGYEQYF. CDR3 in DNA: TGTGCCACCAGCAGGCGGGGCTACGAGCAGTACTTC.

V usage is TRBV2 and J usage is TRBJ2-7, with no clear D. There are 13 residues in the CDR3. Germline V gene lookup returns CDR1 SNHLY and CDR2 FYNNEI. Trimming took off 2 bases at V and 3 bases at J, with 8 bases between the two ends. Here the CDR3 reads CASSETRNYEQYF. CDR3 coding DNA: TGTGCCAGCAGTGAAACAAGAAACTACGAGCAGTACTTC.

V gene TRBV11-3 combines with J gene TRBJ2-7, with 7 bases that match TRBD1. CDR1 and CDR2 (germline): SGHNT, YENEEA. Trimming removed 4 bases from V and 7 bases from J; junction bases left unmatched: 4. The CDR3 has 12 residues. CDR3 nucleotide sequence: TGTGCCAGCAGCTCACAGGGGAGTGAGCAGTACTTC. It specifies CASSSQGSEQYF.

The CDR3 here is CASSLNRGTNGELFF. In DNA form, the CDR3 reads TGTGCCAGCAGCTTAAACAGGGGGACGAACGGGGAGCTGTTTTTT. V and J are TRBV11-3 and TRBJ2-2, with TRBD1 matching 8 bases. The CDR3 length is 15 residues. Per germline, CDR1 SGHNT and CDR2 YENEEA. J lost 7 bases, V lost 2 bases, and 6 bases had no gene match.

CDR3 region: CASSDGGSYGYTF. The CDR3 DNA reads as TGTGCCAGCAGTGACGGGGGCAGCTATGGCTACACCTTC. The chain joins TRBV6-4 to TRBJ1-2, with D possibly matching TRBD1 (6 bases). CDR3 length: 13 residues. Deletions cut 2 bases from V and 4 bases from J, with 8 bases between. CDR1 is MRHNA, CDR2 SNTAGT, per germline.

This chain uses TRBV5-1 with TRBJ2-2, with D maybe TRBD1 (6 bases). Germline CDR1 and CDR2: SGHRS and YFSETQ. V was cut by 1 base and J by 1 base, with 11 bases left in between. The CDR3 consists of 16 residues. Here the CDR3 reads CASSLFKTGNTGELFF. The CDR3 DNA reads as TGCGCCAGCAGCTTGTTTAAGACAGGGAACACCGGGGAGCTGTTTTTT.

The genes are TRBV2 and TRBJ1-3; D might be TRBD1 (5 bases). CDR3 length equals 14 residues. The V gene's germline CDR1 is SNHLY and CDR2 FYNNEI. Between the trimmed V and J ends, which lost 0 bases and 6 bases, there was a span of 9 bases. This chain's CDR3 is CASSEAGQLNTIYF. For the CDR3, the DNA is TGTGCCAGCAGTGAAGCGGGGCAGCTAAACACCATATATTTT.

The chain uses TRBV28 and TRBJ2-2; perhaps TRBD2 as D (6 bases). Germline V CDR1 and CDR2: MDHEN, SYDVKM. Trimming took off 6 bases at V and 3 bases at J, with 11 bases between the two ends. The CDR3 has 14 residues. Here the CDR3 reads CASRGGPYTGELFF. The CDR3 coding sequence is TGTGCCAGCAGGGGAGGACCCTACACCGGGGAGCTGTTTTTT.

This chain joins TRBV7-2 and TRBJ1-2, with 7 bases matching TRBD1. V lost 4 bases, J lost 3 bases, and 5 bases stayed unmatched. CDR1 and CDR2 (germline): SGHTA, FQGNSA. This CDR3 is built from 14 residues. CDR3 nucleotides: TGTGCCAGCAGCTCCAAAGACAGGGACTATGGCTACACCTTC. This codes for CASSSKDRDYGYTF.

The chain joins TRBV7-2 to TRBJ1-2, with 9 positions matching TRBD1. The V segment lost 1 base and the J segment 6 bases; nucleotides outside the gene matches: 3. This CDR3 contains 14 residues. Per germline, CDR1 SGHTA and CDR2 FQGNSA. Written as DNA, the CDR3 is TGTGCCAGCAGCTTAGGGACAGGGGTAAATGGCTACACCTTC. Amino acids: CASSLGTGVNGYTF.

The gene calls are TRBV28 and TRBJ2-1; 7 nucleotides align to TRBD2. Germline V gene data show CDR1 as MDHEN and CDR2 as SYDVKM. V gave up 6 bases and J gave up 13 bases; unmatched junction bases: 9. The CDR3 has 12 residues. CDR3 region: CASRVRQREQFF. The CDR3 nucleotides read TGTGCCAGCAGGGTAAGACAGCGGGAACAGTTCTTC.

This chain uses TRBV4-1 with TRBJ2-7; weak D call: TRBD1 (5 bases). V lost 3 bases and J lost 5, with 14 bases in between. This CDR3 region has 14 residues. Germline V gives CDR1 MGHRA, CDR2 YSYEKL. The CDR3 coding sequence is TGCGCCAGCAGCCAGCGACAACAGGTGGACGAGCAGTACTTC. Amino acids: CASSQRQQVDEQYF.

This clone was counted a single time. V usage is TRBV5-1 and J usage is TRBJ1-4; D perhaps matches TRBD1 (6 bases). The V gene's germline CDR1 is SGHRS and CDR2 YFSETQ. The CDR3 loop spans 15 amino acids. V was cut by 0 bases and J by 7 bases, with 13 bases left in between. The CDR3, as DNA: TGCGCCAGCAGCTTGGTTGGGGGCGTAGGTGAAAAACTGTTTTTT. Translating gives CASSLVGGVGEKLFF. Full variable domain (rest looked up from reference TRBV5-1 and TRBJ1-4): KAGVTQTPRYLIKTRGQQVTLSCSPISGHRSVSWYQQTPGQGLQFLFEYFSETQRNKGNFPGRFSGRQFSNSRSEMNVSTLELGDSALYLCASSLVGGVGEKLFFGSGTQLSVL.

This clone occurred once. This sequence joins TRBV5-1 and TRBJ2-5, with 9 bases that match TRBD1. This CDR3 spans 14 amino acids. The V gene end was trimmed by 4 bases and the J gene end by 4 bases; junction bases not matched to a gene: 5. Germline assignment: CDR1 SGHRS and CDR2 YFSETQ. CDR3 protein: CASSVYRGRETQYF. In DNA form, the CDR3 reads TGCGCCAGCAGCGTATACAGGGGGCGAGAGACCCAGTACTTC.

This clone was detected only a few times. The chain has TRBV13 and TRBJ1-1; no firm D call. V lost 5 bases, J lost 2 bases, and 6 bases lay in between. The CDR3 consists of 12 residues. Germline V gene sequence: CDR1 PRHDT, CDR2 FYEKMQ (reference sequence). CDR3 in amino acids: CASSTTNTEAFF. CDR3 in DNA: TGTGCCAGCAGCACCACTAACACTGAAGCTTTCTTT.

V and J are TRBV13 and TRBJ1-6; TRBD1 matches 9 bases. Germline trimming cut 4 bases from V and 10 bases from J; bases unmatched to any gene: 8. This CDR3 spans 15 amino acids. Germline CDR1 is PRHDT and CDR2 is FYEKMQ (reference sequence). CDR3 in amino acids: CASSSGTGMSSPLHF. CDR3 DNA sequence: TGTGCCAGCAGCTCCGGGACAGGGATGAGCTCACCCCTCCACTTT.

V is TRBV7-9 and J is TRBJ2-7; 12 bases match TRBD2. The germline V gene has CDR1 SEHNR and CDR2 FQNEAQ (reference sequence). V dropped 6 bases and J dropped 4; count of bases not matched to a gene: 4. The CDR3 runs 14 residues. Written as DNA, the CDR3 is TGTGCCAGCAGTCGCGGACTAGCGGGGTACGAGCAGTACTTC. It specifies CASSRGLAGYEQYF.

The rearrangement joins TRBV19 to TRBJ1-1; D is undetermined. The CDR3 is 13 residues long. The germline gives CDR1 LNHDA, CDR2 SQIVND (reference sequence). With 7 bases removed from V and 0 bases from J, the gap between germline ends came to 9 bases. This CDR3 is CASTGGVNTEAFF. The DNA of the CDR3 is TGTGCCAGTACGGGCGGGGTGAACACTGAAGCTTTCTTT.

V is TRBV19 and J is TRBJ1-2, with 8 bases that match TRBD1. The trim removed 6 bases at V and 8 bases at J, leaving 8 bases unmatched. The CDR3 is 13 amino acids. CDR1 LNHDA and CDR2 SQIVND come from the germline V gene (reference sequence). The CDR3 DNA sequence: TGTGCCAGTAGCAGCCCAGGGGGCGGCGGCTACACCTTC. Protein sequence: CASSSPGGGGYTF.

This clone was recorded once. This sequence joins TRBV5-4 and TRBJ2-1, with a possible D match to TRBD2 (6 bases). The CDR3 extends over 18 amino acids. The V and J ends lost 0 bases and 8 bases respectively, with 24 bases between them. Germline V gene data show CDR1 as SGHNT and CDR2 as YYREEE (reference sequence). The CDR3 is CASSLELGLAVGGYEQFF. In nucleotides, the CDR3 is TGTGCCAGCAGCTTGGAACTTGGGCTGGCCGTAGGAGGGTATGAGCAGTTCTTC.

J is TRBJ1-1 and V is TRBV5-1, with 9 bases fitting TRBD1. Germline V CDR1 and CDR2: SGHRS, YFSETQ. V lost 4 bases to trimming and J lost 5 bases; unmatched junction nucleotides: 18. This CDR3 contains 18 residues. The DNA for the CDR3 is TGCGCCAGCAGCCCCAACGTCCGAACAGGGGGCAAAGTAACTGAAGCTTTCTTT. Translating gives CASSPNVRTGGKVTEAFF.

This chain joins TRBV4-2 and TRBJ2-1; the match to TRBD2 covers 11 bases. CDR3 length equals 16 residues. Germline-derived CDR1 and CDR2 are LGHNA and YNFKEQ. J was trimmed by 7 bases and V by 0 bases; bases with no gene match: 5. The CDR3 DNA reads TGTGCCAGCAGCCAAGATGAGGGGACTAGCGGAAATGAGCAGTTCTTC. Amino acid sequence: CASSQDEGTSGNEQFF.

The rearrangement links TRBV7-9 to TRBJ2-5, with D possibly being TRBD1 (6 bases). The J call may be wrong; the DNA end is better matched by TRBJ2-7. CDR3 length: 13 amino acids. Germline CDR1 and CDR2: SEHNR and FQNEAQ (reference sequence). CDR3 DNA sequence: TGTGCCAGCAGCCGCTCTGGGGGCCACGAGCAGTACTTC. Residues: CASSRSGGHEQYF.

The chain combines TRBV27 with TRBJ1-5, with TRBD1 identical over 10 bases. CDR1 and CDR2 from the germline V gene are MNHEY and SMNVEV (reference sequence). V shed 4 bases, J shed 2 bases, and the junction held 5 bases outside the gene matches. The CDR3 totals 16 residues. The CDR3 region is CASSSLGTGGNQPQHF. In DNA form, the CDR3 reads TGTGCCAGCAGTTCCCTCGGGACAGGGGGCAATCAGCCCCAGCATTTT.

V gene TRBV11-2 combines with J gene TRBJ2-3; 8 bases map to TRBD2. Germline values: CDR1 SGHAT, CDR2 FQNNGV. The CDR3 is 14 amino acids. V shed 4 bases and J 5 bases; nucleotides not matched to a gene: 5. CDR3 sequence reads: CASSSGTSQDTQYF. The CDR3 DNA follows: TGTGCCAGCAGCTCCGGGACTAGTCAAGATACGCAGTATTTT.

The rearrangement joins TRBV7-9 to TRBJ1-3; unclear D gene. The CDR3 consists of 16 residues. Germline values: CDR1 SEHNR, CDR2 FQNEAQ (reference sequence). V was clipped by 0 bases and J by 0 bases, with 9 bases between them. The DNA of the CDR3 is TGTGCCAGCAGCTTAGCGCCGAGCTTCTCTGGAAACACCATATATTTT. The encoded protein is CASSLAPSFSGNTIYF.

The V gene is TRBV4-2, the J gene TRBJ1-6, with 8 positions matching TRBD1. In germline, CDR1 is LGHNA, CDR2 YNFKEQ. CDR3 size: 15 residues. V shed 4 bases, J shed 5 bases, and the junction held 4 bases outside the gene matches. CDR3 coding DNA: TGTGCCAGCAGCCGGGAGGGACAGGATAATTCACCCCTCCACTTT. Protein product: CASSREGQDNSPLHF.

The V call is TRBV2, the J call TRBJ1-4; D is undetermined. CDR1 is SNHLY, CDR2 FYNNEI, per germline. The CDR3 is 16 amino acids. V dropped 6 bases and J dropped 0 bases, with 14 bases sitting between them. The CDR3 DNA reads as TGTGCCAGCAGCAGACTAAACCCTGCAACTAATGAAAAACTGTTTTTT. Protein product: CASSRLNPATNEKLFF.